Listed below are T cell receptor beta chains from one sample, sequenced in a study of shared clonotypes between healthy human individuals. The protocol was immunoSEQ multiplex PCR, while the TCRdb copy is restricted to in-frame clones and leaves out a portion. The sample has about 2.4 million clones, approximately 94% seen once; the top ten hold around 0.14%. Sequencing was performed on naive CD4+ T cells sorted from blood. The receptors originated from a man aged 18 to 30 in good health. Both conserved end residues are part of each CDR3. D genes are given only for firm matches. A clone size is listed for some rows: how often the clone was seen (once, few, many), or a class if it is expanded.

TRBJ2-5	TRBD2	TRBV7-6	NA	TGTGCCAGCAGCCAGATGCGCGGGGGACAAGAGACCCAGTACTTC	CASSQMRGGQETQYF
TRBJ2-5	TRBD2	TRBV5-1	NA	TGCGCCAGCCGGGCGGGGGGGCCCGGAGAGACCCAGTACTTC	CASRAGGPGETQYF
TRBJ2-5	TRBD2	TRBV5-6	NA	TGTGCCAGCAGCGGGCCGGGAGGCGTGCTCCAAGAGACCCAGTACTTC	CASSGPGGVLQETQYF
TRBJ2-7	NA	TRBV10-3	NA	TGTGCCATCACCCCGGGGATTGAGAACGAGCAGTACTTC	CAITPGIENEQYF
TRBJ1-1	NA	TRBV6-5	NA	TGTGCCAGCAGCCGGGGGACAAACACTGAAGCTTTCTTT	CASSRGTNTEAFF
TRBJ1-6	NA	TRBV5-1	NA	TGCGCCAGCAGCTCAGGACAGTCAGATAATTCACCCCTCCACTTT	CASSSGQSDNSPLHF
TRBJ1-6	NA	TRBV5-1	NA	TGCGCCAGCAGCTCCTATGCGACAGAGATCTATAATTCACCCCTCCACTTT	CASSSYATEIYNSPLHF
TRBJ2-3	NA	TRBV29-1	NA	TGCAGCGCCTTGGTCTCCTGGGACGATACGCAGTATTTT	CSALVSWDDTQYF
TRBJ2-5	TRBD1	TRBV10-1	NA	TGCGCCAGTAACCCGGGACAGGGGCTTCAAGAGACCCAGTACTTC	CASNPGQGLQETQYF
TRBJ2-7	TRBD1	TRBV6-1	NA	TGTGCCAGCAGGGCGATCAGGGGGAGCTACGAGCAGTACTTC	CASRAIRGSYEQYF
TRBJ2-7	NA	TRBV5-1	NA	TGCGCCAGCAGCTTGGTGGGGGATATCCTCTACGAGCAGTACTTC	CASSLVGDILYEQYF
TRBJ2-7	NA	TRBV25-1	NA	TGTGCCAGCAGTGAATACGCCGCCTACGAGCAGTACTTC	CASSEYAAYEQYF
TRBJ2-2	TRBD1	TRBV5-6	NA	TGTGCCAGCAGCTTTAGGACAGGTCGAGTCACCGGGGAGCTGTTTTTT	CASSFRTGRVTGELFF
TRBJ2-1	TRBD2	TRBV10-3	NA	TGTGCCATCAGTGACGGAGCGGGAGGGTACAATGAGCAGTTCTTC	CAISDGAGGYNEQFF
TRBJ2-5	TRBD2	TRBV10-2	NA	TGCGCCAGCCGGCGGCTAGCGGGCACGGAAGAGACCCAGTACTTC	CASRRLAGTEETQYF
TRBJ2-7	TRBD1	TRBV6-1	NA	TGTGCCAGCAGTCGACAGGGAATTGGGTCGTACGAGCAGTACTTC	CASSRQGIGSYEQYF
TRBJ2-6	TRBD1	TRBV27	NA	TGTGCCAGCAGTTTACGGACAGGGGCCCTCAAACCCTCTGGGGCCAACGTCCTGACTTTC	CASSLRTGALKPSGANVLTF
TRBJ1-1	NA	TRBV28	NA	TGTGCCAGCAGTTTACAACAGGAAGCTTTCTTT	CASSLQQEAFF
TRBJ2-5	NA	TRBV4-3	NA	TGCGCCAGCAGCCAAGGGAGGAGGGGCCAAGAGACCCAGTACTTC	CASSQGRRGQETQYF
TRBJ2-1	TRBD2	TRBV27	NA	TGTGCCAGCAGTCTAGGCGCAACGGGGGGGTATGGTGAGCAGTTCTTC	CASSLGATGGYGEQFF
TRBJ2-2	NA	TRBV4-2	NA	TGTGCCAGCAGCCAAGTGGGGGCGGATACCGGGGAGCTGTTTTTT	CASSQVGADTGELFF
TRBJ1-1	NA	TRBV4-2	NA	TGTGCCAGCAGCCAAGAAGCAGGGGCCTTTGAAGCTTTCTTT	CASSQEAGAFEAFF
TRBJ2-5	NA	TRBV25-1	NA	TGTGCCAGCAGTCTAGGGCCAGGGCAAGAGACCCAGTACTTC	CASSLGPGQETQYF
TRBJ1-4	NA	TRBV2	NA	TGTGCCAGCAGCGAGGAGGTGGAAAAACTGTTTTTT	CASSEEVEKLFF
TRBJ2-5	TRBD1	TRBV28	NA	TGTGCCAGCAGTTCCGGGACAGGGACAGAGACCCAGTACTTC	CASSSGTGTETQYF
TRBJ1-1	NA	TRBV2	NA	TGTGCCAGCAGTGACGAGGGGGGAGGCACTGAAGCTTTCTTT	CASSDEGGGTEAFF
TRBJ1-5	NA	TRBV18	NA	TGTGCCAGCTCCCCATATCCGTCCAATAGCAATCAGCCCCAGCATTTT	CASSPYPSNSNQPQHF
TRBJ2-1	NA	TRBV7-2	NA	TGTGCCAGCAGCTTATACCAGGTGAGGTACAATGAGCAGTTCTTC	CASSLYQVRYNEQFF
TRBJ1-1	TRBD1	TRBV5-1	NA	TGCGCCAGCAGCTTTGCAGGGGGCGCGGACACTGAAGCTTTCTTT	CASSFAGGADTEAFF
TRBJ1-1	NA	TRBV5-6	NA	TGTGCCAGCAGCTTGACCGGGCGGCGAGGGGAAGCTTTCTTT	CASSLTGRRGEAFF
TRBJ2-5	NA	TRBV18	once	TGTGCCAGCTCACCTGATACGCGAACCCAGTACTTC	CASSPDTRTQYF
TRBJ1-6	NA	TRBV5-1	NA	TGCGCCAGCAGCTTGGTACAGGGAAATAATTCACCCCTCCACTTT	CASSLVQGNNSPLHF
TRBJ2-3	NA	TRBV29-1	NA	TGCAGCGTTGGCGGGGGCACAGATACGCAGTATTTT	CSVGGGTDTQYF
TRBJ1-5	NA	TRBV19	NA	TGTGCCAGTAGTCCCCCGAGGGGTATGCGCAATCAGCCCCAGCATTTT	CASSPPRGMRNQPQHF
TRBJ2-5	NA	TRBV5-1	NA	TGCGCCAGCAGCTTGCCGGGACAAGAGACCCAGTACTTC	CASSLPGQETQYF
TRBJ2-2	NA	TRBV7-9	few	TGTGCCAGCAACGACGACCGAAAAGGGAAGCTGTTTTTT	CASNDDRKGKLFF
TRBJ2-5	NA	TRBV6-1	NA	TGTGCCAGCAGTGAAATGACGACTTCAGAGACCCAGTACTTC	CASSEMTTSETQYF
TRBJ2-1	NA	TRBV18	once	TGTGCCAGCTCACCCACGGACAATGAGCAGTTCTTC	CASSPTDNEQFF
TRBJ1-2	NA	TRBV18	NA	TGTGCCAGCTCACCAAGGGGTGACTATGGCTACACCTTC	CASSPRGDYGYTF
TRBJ2-1	TRBD1	TRBV6-1	NA	TGTGCCAGCAGGGGACAGCTACACTCCTACAATGAGCAGTTCTTC	CASRGQLHSYNEQFF
TRBJ1-2	NA	TRBV14	NA	TGTGCCAGCAGCCCTGGGGGGATCGGCTACACCTTC	CASSPGGIGYTF
TRBJ1-1	NA	TRBV7-2	once	TGTGCCAGCAGCACCTCGCAGGGTATCTCTGAAGCTTTCTTT	CASSTSQGISEAFF
TRBJ2-3	NA	TRBV7-2	NA	TGTGCCAGCAGCTTCAAAGGCAGACCTAGCACAGATACGCAGTATTTT	CASSFKGRPSTDTQYF
TRBJ1-3	NA	TRBV6-4	once	TGTGCCAGCAGTGACTTACTTACAGGGAACTCTGGAAACACCATATATTTT	CASSDLLTGNSGNTIYF
TRBJ2-4	NA	TRBV18	NA	TGTGCCAGCTCATCCACAGGGGGGGAAAACATTCAGTACTTC	CASSSTGGENIQYF
TRBJ2-1	TRBD1	TRBV5-4	NA	TGTGCCAGCAGCCGGGGACAGAGTGTGCCCAATGAGCAGTTCTTC	CASSRGQSVPNEQFF
TRBJ2-7	TRBD1	TRBV9	NA	TGTGCCAGCAGCGCGACAGGGACCTACGAGCAGTACTTC	CASSATGTYEQYF
TRBJ2-5	NA	TRBV28	NA	TGTGCCAGCGGCATCAGGGAGACCCAGTACTTC	CASGIRETQYF
TRBJ2-7	TRBD2	TRBV7-9	NA	TGTGCCAGCAGCTTAGTGGTAGCGGGAGCCTACGAGCAGTACTTC	CASSLVVAGAYEQYF
TRBJ2-2	NA	TRBV18	NA	TGTGCCAGCTCACCATCAGGGGTCACCGGGGAGCTGTTTTTT	CASSPSGVTGELFF